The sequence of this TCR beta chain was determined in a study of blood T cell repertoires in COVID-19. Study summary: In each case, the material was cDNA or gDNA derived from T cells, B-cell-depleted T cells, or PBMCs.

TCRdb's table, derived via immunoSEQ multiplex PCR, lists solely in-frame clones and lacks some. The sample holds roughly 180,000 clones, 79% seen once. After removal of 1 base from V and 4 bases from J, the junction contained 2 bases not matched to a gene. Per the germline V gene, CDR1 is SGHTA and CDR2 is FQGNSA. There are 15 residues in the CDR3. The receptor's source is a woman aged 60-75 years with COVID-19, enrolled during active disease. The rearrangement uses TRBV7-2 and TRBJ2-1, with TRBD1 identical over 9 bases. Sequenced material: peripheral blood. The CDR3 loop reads CASSLGGTGYNEQFF. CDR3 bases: TGTGCCAGCAGCTTAGGGGGGACAGGGTACAATGAGCAGTTCTTC.